Following are 27 T cell receptor beta chains from one sample sequenced in a study of T cells in Graves' hyperthyroidism and ophthalmopathy. TCR beta CDR3 regions were amplified from RNA transcripts. The HTBI primer set was used in a first-round RT-PCR of the TCR CDR3. Using its own MiXCR run on the multiplex PCR reads, TCRdb lists one record per CDR3 protein. The sample yields 350,000 or so distinct CDR3 sequences, around 18% seen once. Sequenced sample: blood. The receptors were sampled from a middle-aged woman with Graves' ophthalmopathy.

As regards this clonotype: A read error may produce the germline difference seen at one junction end. V is TRBV12-5 and J is TRBJ2-7, with a weak D call TRBD2 (5 bases). CDR1 and CDR2 from the germline V gene are LGHNT and FRNRAP. There are 12 residues in the CDR3. In DNA, the CDR3 is TGTGCTAGTGTCACCGAGGGAAACGAGCAGTGCTTC. Translated: CASVTEGNEQCF. Variable domain in full (rest from reference TRBV12-5 and TRBJ2-7): DARVTQTPRHKVTEMGQEVTMRCQPILGHNTVFWYRQTMMQGLELLAYFRNRAPLDDSGMPKDRFSAEMPDATLATLKIQPSEPRDSAVYFCASVTEGNEQCFGPGTRLTVT.

With regard to this clonotype: It may be a read error: a sequence one base away is much more abundant. The J gene is TRBJ2-2, the V gene TRBV12-3 or TRBV12-4; 14 bases agree with TRBD2. Trimming removed 2 bases from V and 5 bases from J; junction bases left unmatched: 13. The CDR3 is 20 amino acids. In DNA form, the CDR3 reads TGTGCCAGCAGTTTAAGGATGGGACTAGCGGGAGCAGGGAGTACCGGGGAGCTGTTTTTT. This sequence encodes CASSLRMGLAGAGSTGELFF.

This clonotype occurred many times. The chain links TRBV25-1 to TRBJ2-3, with D perhaps TRBD1 (7 bases). The germline V gene has CDR1 MGHDK and CDR2 SYGVNS. V was shortened by 3 bases and J by 2 bases, with 12 bases between the two germline ends. CDR3 length: 15 amino acids. Here the CDR3 reads CASSDPGGITDTQYF. CDR3 nucleotides: TGTGCCAGCAGTGACCCAGGGGGGATCACAGATACGCAGTATTTT.

In this sample, this clonotype turned up many times. The J gene is TRBJ2-5, the V gene TRBV12-3 or TRBV12-4; either TRBD1 or TRBD2 may supply D (6 bases each). The CDR3 spans 12 residues. Trimming took off 4 bases at V and 6 bases at J, with 9 bases between the two ends. The CDR3 nucleotides are TGTGCCAGCAGTTGGGGGGCGAAGACCCAGTACTTC. Translating it yields CASSWGAKTQYF.

This clonotype occurred many times. The rearrangement joins TRBV27 to TRBJ1-2, with D perhaps TRBD1 (5 bases). Germline CDR1 MNHEY, CDR2 SMNVEV (reference sequence). This CDR3 contains 14 residues. With 5 bases removed from V and 4 bases from J, the gap between germline ends came to 14 bases. The CDR3 reads CASSLNDRTYGYTF. CDR3 in DNA: TGTGCCAGCAGTCTGAACGACAGAACCTATGGCTACACCTTC.

The sample holds many counts of this clonotype. This is likely a read error, given that the CDR3 carries no conserved phenylalanine or tryptophan at its end. Because the CDR3's place on the DNA is in doubt, the DNA is left out and the CDR3 is given as listed by TCRdb. The genes are TRBV12-3 or TRBV12-4 and TRBJ2-7; the table names TRBD1, a call not compared with the DNA. The CDR3 is made up of 12 amino acids, end residues included. The CDR3: CASSSDRRPPRL.

This sequence joins TRBV29-1 and TRBJ2-7; D may match TRBD1 or TRBD2 (6 bases each). There are 13 residues in the CDR3. The V end was cut by 6 bases, the J end by 4 bases, with 16 bases between. The V gene's germline CDR1 is SQVTM and CDR2 ANQGSEA. In DNA, the CDR3 is TGCAGCGTCCGCGGGACAAGTCTGTACGAGCAGTACTTC. It codes for CSVRGTSLYEQYF.

This clonotype appeared many times. Written as DNA, the CDR3 is TGTGCCGAAGGTAGATTCGAGGATCCCATTTGGGACGAGCAGTACTTC. This gives the protein CAEGRFEDPIWDEQYF. V and J are TRBV7-8 and TRBJ2-7; D call uncertain. The CDR3 is made up of 16 amino acids. CDR1 and CDR2 (germline): SGHVS, FQNEAQ. V dropped 11 bases and J dropped 5 bases, with 28 bases sitting between them.

Ten or more counts support this clonotype. The J gene is TRBJ2-2, the V gene TRBV29-1; maybe TRBD1 (5 bases). Germline CDR1 SQVTM, CDR2 ANQGSEA. CDR3 length equals 14 residues. The CDR3 region is CNSSRQKGTGELFF. The CDR3 nucleotides are TGCAACTCGTCCCGACAGAAAGGCACCGGGGAGCTGTTTTTT.

This clonotype was seen many times. V and J are TRBV6-1 and TRBJ2-6; D is unresolved. The V gene's germline CDR1 is MNHNS and CDR2 SASEGT. The CDR3 has 17 amino acids. The V gene lost 4 bases and the J gene lost 0 bases, with 13 bases spanning the gap. The CDR3 region has the DNA TGTGCCAGCAGTGGCGGCAGTTCGAGCTCTGGGGCCAACGTCCTGACTTTC. Translating gives CASSGGSSSSGANVLTF.

This clonotype was detected ten times or more. The chain employs TRBV20-1 and TRBJ1-1; D unresolved. The CDR3 totals 13 residues. Germline CDR1 DFQATT, CDR2 SNEGSKA (reference sequence). Between the trimmed V and J ends, which lost 6 bases and 6 bases, there was a span of 17 bases. CDR3 residues: CSAPPLFTAEAFF. The CDR3 coding sequence is TGCAGTGCCCCGCCTTTGTTTACTGCTGAAGCTTTCTTT.

This clonotype was seen ten or more times. The genes are TRBV9 and TRBJ2-7; D perhaps matches TRBD2 (5 bases). This CDR3 is built from 13 residues. Germline V CDR1 and CDR2: SGDLS, YYNGEE. Trimming cost V 2 bases and J 3 bases, with 9 bases left between them. This CDR3 reads CASSVGDFYEQYF. The DNA for the CDR3 is TGTGCCAGCAGCGTCGGGGATTTCTACGAGCAGTACTTC. Full variable domain (outside the CDR3, taken from reference TRBV9 and TRBJ2-7): DSGVTQTPKHLITATGQRVTLRCSPRSGDLSVYWYQQSLDQGLQFLIQYYNGEERAKGNILERFSAQQFPDLHSELNLSSLELGDSALYFCASSVGDFYEQYFGPGTRLTVT.

This clonotype was observed at least ten times. A junction boundary mismatches the germline segment, possibly from a read error. This chain links TRBV2 with TRBJ2-5, with 13 bases lining up with TRBD2. Germline values: CDR1 SNHLY, CDR2 FYNNEI. The CDR3 runs 18 residues. CDR3 sequence (DNA): TGTGCCAGCAGTAAAGCCGGGACTAGCGGGGCCTTAGAGGAGACCCAGTACTTC. Encoded protein: CASSKAGTSGALEETQYF.

The V call is TRBV3-1, the J call TRBJ2-3; D remains unclear. The length of the CDR3 is 14 residues. Trimming took 0 bases from V and 0 from J, leaving 4 bases between them. The germline V gene has CDR1 LGHDT and CDR2 YNNKEL (reference sequence). The CDR3 protein is CASSQESSTDTQYF. The CDR3 nucleotides are TGTGCCAGCAGCCAAGAGTCTAGCACAGATACGCAGTATTTT.

As concerns this clonotype: A much larger clonotype is one base distant, so this may be a read error. The chain links TRBV19 to TRBJ2-5; D is perhaps TRBD1 (6 bases). This CDR3 has 16 residues. The germline V gene has CDR1 LNHDA and CDR2 SQIVND (reference sequence). CDR3 region: CAGSINHWTAGETQYF. The DNA for the CDR3 is TGTGCCGGTAGTATAAACCACTGGACAGCAGGAGAGACCCAGTACTTC.

This clonotype was seen repeatedly, ten times or more. The chain uses TRBV12-5 and TRBJ2-4; 7 bases are shared with TRBD2. CDR3 length: 14 residues. Trimming cost V 5 bases and J 0 bases; bases outside gene matches: 1. Germline loops: CDR1 LGHNT, CDR2 FRNRAP. CDR3 in amino acids: CASGIAGAKNIQYF. CDR3 in DNA: TGTGCTAGTGGTATAGCGGGAGCCAAAAACATTCAGTACTTC.

The sample holds many counts of this clonotype. The chain couples TRBV6-1 to TRBJ1-1; possible D gene TRBD1, 6 bases. The CDR3 has 14 amino acids. Trimming left V 2 bases short and J 6 bases short, with 13 bases between. CDR1 is MNHNS and CDR2 is SASEGT in the germline V gene. CDR3 amino acids: CASSELGGRAEAFF. DNA of the CDR3: TGTGCCAGCAGTGAACTTGGGGGGCGGGCTGAAGCTTTCTTT.

This clonotype came up a few times. CDR3 DNA: TGTGCCAGCAGCGTAACCTCTGGCGGGAGTGTGAAGACCCAGTACTTC. Translating gives CASSVTSGGSVKTQYF. The genes are TRBV9 and TRBJ2-5; 7 bases fit TRBD2. In germline, CDR1 is SGDLS, CDR2 YYNGEE. V dropped 1 base and J dropped 6; count of bases not matched to a gene: 12. The CDR3 loop spans 16 amino acids.

The table lists this clonotype with many counts. The rearrangement joins TRBV6-2 or TRBV6-3 to TRBJ1-2; D unresolved. The V gene's germline CDR1 is MNHEY and CDR2 SVGEGT. This CDR3 contains 12 residues. Trimming removed 8 bases at V and 4 bases at J, with 11 bases between. The CDR3 DNA follows: TGTGCCAGCGAGGGCCGGGGCTATGGCTACACCTTC. It codes for CASEGRGYGYTF.

This clonotype appeared a few times. This CDR3 reads CASSTRLAPDETQYF. The CDR3 DNA sequence: TGTGCCAGCAGCACCCGACTAGCCCCAGACGAGACCCAGTACTTC. The V gene is TRBV13, the J gene TRBJ2-5; 7 bases map to TRBD2. Germline V gives CDR1 PRHDT, CDR2 FYEKMQ (reference sequence). Trimming at V came to 5 bases and at J to 5 bases, leaving 11 bases not matched to a gene. The CDR3 sequence is 15 residues long.

This sequence joins TRBV6-1 and TRBJ1-5; D ambiguous. V was trimmed by 3 bases and J by 7 bases, leaving 7 bases between them. Germline assignment: CDR1 MNHNS and CDR2 SASEGT. This CDR3 is 12 amino acids long. The CDR3 here is CASSEGSQPQHF. DNA of the CDR3: TGTGCCAGCAGTGAGGGGTCCCAGCCCCAGCATTTT.

The chain links TRBV18 to TRBJ1-2; 7 bases fit TRBD1. Trimming cost V 5 bases and J 4 bases; bases outside gene matches: 7. The germline V gene encodes CDR1 KGHSH and CDR2 LQKENI. CDR3 length equals 14 residues. The CDR3 DNA follows: TGTGCCAGCTCAACTGAGACAGGGATCTATGGCTACACCTTC. Translated, it gives CASSTETGIYGYTF.

At least ten counts were recorded for this clonotype. The chain carries TRBV15 and TRBJ1-2; D unclear. This CDR3 spans 12 amino acids. CDR1 LNHNV and CDR2 YYDKDF come from the germline V gene (reference sequence). V was trimmed by 0 bases and J by 7 bases, leaving 6 bases between them. CDR3: CATSRDQVGYTF. CDR3 nucleotides: TGTGCCACCAGCAGAGATCAGGTTGGCTACACCTTC.

This clonotype was seen ten or more times. In nucleotides, the CDR3 is TGCGCCAGCAGCTTGGCCTTTTTAGGGTCTGGCTACACCTTC. This gives the protein CASSLAFLGSGYTF. The chain carries TRBV5-1 and TRBJ1-2; D unresolved. Germline CDR1 and CDR2: SGHRS and YFSETQ. The length of the CDR3 is 14 residues. The ends were cut back, 0 bases at V and 7 bases at J, with 13 bases in the middle.

This clonotype has a count of ten or more. This rearrangement joins TRBV11-2 to TRBJ2-4, with D unresolved. V lost 2 bases and J lost 0, with 14 bases in between. CDR1 is SGHAT, CDR2 FQNNGV, per germline. CDR3 size: 17 residues. This CDR3 reads CASSLWVGKLAKNIQYF. CDR3 sequence (DNA): TGTGCCAGCAGCTTATGGGTGGGGAAACTAGCCAAAAACATTCAGTACTTC.

This clonotype was counted ten times or more. This rearrangement joins TRBV12-3 or TRBV12-4 to TRBJ2-5; D gene unclear. The V gene lost 5 bases and the J gene lost 7 bases, with 11 bases spanning the gap. The CDR3 totals 12 residues. CDR3 in amino acids: CASSPLAGTQYF. The CDR3 region has the DNA TGTGCCAGCAGTCCTTTGGCTGGGACCCAGTACTTC.

This clonotype was recorded at least ten times. A much larger clone differs by one base, so this may be a read error. The chain links TRBV6-2 or TRBV6-3 to TRBJ2-7; D gene uncertain. The V end lost 6 bases, the J end lost 0 bases, and 12 bases lay between the germline ends. This CDR3 is built from 14 residues. Germline V gene lookup returns CDR1 MNHEY and CDR2 SVGEGT. CDR3 coding DNA: TGTGCCAGCAGCCTCAGGATCACCTCCTACGAGCAGTACTTC. This encodes CASSLRITSYEQYF.